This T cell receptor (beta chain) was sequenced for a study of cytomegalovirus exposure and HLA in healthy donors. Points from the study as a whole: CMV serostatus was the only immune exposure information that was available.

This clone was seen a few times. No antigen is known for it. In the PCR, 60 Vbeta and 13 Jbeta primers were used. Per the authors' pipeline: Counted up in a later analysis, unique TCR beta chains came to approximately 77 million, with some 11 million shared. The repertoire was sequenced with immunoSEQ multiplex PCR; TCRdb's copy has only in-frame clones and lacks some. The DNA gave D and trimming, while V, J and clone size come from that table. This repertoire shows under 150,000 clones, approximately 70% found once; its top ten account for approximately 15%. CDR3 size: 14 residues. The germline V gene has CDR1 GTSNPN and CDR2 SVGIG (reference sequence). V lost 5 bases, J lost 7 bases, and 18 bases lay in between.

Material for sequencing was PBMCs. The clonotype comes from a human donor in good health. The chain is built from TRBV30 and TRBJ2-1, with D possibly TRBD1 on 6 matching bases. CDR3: CAWRSGTHYNEQFF. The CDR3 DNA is TGTGCCTGGCGATCCGGGACACACTATAATGAGCAGTTCTTC.